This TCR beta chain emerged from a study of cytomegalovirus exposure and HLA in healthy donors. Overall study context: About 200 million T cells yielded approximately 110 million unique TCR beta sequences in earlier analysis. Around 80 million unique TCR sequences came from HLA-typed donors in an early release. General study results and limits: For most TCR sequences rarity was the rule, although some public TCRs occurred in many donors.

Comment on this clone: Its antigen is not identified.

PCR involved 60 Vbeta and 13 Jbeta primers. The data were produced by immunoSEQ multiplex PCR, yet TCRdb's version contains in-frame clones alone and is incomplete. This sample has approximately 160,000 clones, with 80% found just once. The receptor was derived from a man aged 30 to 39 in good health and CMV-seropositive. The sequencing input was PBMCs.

This chain's CDR3 is CASSYDTSGLSIVTGELFF. CDR3 sequence (DNA): TGTGCCAGCAGTTATGACACTAGCGGGCTCTCGATCGTCACCGGGGAGCTGTTTTTT. The V gene is TRBV7-9, the J gene TRBJ2-2; 9 bases align to TRBD2. The CDR3 is made up of 19 amino acids. The germline CDR1 and CDR2 sequences are SEHNR and FQNEAQ (reference sequence). After removal of 6 bases from V and 4 bases from J, the junction contained 18 bases not matched to a gene.